These 27 T cell receptor beta chains came from one sample sequenced in a study of blood T cell repertoires in COVID-19. Here immunoSEQ multiplex PCR was the method, and the copy in TCRdb shows in-frame clones only, minus some. The sample consists of tens of thousands of clones, more than 70% of them appearing once. The sample consisted of peripheral blood. The source is a woman older than 75 in a cohort sampled during active or convalescent COVID-19.

The chain combines TRBV7-3 with TRBJ1-1, with D unclear. Germline CDR1 SGHTA, CDR2 FQGTGA. The ends were cut back, 3 bases at V and 1 base at J, with 6 bases in the middle. The CDR3 has 13 amino acids. CDR3 protein: CASSLRRNTEAFF. CDR3 in DNA: TGTGCCAGCAGCTTGAGGAGGAACACTGAAGCTTTCTTT.

This chain links TRBV5-6 with TRBJ2-3; the D is unclear. The CDR3 is 15 amino acids. Germline V lookup: CDR1 SGHDT, CDR2 YYEEEE. Trimming stripped 0 bases from V and 4 bases from J, with 12 bases between. CDR3 sequence: CASSLAVPTADTQYF. Written as DNA, the CDR3 is TGTGCCAGCAGCTTGGCGGTCCCGACTGCAGATACGCAGTATTTT.

V is TRBV12-3 or TRBV12-4 and J is TRBJ1-1; D might be TRBD1 (6 bases). Trimming removed 5 bases at V and 6 bases at J, with 13 bases between. The CDR3 has 13 residues. The CDR3 loop reads CASSRTVNPEAFF. The CDR3 DNA reads TGTGCCAGCAGTCGGACAGTAAATCCTGAAGCTTTCTTT.

This chain links TRBV4-1 with TRBJ1-2; TRBD1 is a possible D gene (5 bases). The ends were cut back, 3 bases at V and 10 bases at J, with 24 bases in the middle. The CDR3 length is 16 residues. CDR1 is MGHRA and CDR2 is YSYEKL in the germline V gene. CDR3 loop: CASSHPPTGGEHYYTF. CDR3 DNA sequence: TGCGCCAGCAGCCACCCCCCAACCGGAGGGGAGCACTACTACACCTTC.

The chain carries TRBV11-2 and TRBJ2-3; the D is unclear. Per the germline V gene, CDR1 is SGHAT and CDR2 is FQNNGV. This CDR3 contains 12 residues. The ends were cut back, 7 bases at V and 1 base at J, with 6 bases in the middle. This CDR3 reads CASTRGTDTQYF. Written as DNA, the CDR3 is TGTGCCAGCACTCGTGGCACAGATACGCAGTATTTT.

V and J are TRBV7-9 and TRBJ2-3; 8 nucleotides align to TRBD2. Germline V gene lookup returns CDR1 SEHNR and CDR2 FQNEAQ (reference sequence). V lost 9 bases and J lost 0; bases outside the gene matches: 11. This CDR3 spans 16 amino acids. The CDR3 is CARGPAGGRSTDTQYF. The CDR3 nucleotides are TGTGCCAGGGGCCCGGCGGGCGGGAGGAGCACAGATACGCAGTATTTT. Drawing the rest from reference TRBV7-9 and TRBJ2-3, the complete variable domain is DTGVSQNPRHKITKRGQNVTFRCDPISEHNRLYWYRQTLGQGPEFLTYFQNEAQLEKSRLLSDRFSAERPKGSFSTLEIQRTEQGDSAMYLCARGPAGGRSTDTQYFGPGTRLTVL.

The V call is TRBV2, the J call TRBJ1-6; 11 bases agree with TRBD1. V shed 9 bases, J shed 9 bases, and the junction held 4 bases outside the gene matches. The length of the CDR3 is 13 residues. Per the germline V gene, CDR1 is SNHLY and CDR2 is FYNNEI. Here the CDR3 DNA reads TGTGCCAGTACCGGGACAGGGGGTTCACCCCTCCACTTT. Translating it yields CASTGTGGSPLHF.

The genes are TRBV11-2 and TRBJ1-1, with D hard to call. The CDR3 covers 13 residues. Germline V gives CDR1 SGHAT, CDR2 FQNNGV. V dropped 1 base and J dropped 8 bases, with 11 bases sitting between them. CDR3 sequence (DNA): TGTGCCAGCAGCTTAGCTGGTTCGGGGGAAGCTTTCTTT. This translates into CASSLAGSGEAFF.

This clone appeared once. The chain has TRBV25-1 and TRBJ1-4; D unresolved. Trimming shortened V by 5 bases and J by 4 bases, and 14 bases separated the two germline ends. CDR3 length: 15 amino acids. From germline, CDR1 is MGHDK and CDR2 SYGVNS. This chain's CDR3 is CASSSGRGINEKLFF. CDR3 coding DNA: TGTGCCAGCAGTTCCGGACGAGGGATTAATGAAAAACTGTTTTTT.

This sequence joins TRBV7-8 and TRBJ1-2, with D possibly matching TRBD1 (5 bases). Trimming shortened V by 5 bases and J by 0 bases, and 13 bases separated the two germline ends. Germline loops: CDR1 SGHVS, CDR2 FQNEAQ. The CDR3 spans 15 residues. CDR3 DNA sequence: TGTGCCAGCAGCCCACGGACATCTCCTAACTATGGCTACACCTTC. Its protein product is CASSPRTSPNYGYTF.

V gene TRBV5-6 combines with J gene TRBJ1-2; D unresolved. Deletions cut 1 base from V and 6 bases from J, with 7 bases between. The CDR3 runs 12 residues. Germline CDR1 SGHDT, CDR2 YYEEEE. CDR3 sequence (DNA): TGTGCCAGCAGCTTGATGGGCGATGGCTACACCTTC. It codes for CASSLMGDGYTF.

The rearrangement links TRBV6-5 to TRBJ1-4; the D is unclear. The CDR3 has 13 residues. The ends were cut back, 2 bases at V and 7 bases at J, with 8 bases in the middle. Looked up from germline, CDR1 is MNHEY and CDR2 is SVGAGI. CDR3 residues: CASSYMSGEKLFF. As DNA, the CDR3 is TGTGCCAGCAGTTACATGTCGGGTGAAAAACTGTTTTTT.

The chain combines TRBV29-1 with TRBJ2-2; D remains unclear. The germline gives CDR1 SQVTM, CDR2 ANQGSEA. Trimming left V 5 bases short and J 3 bases short, with 7 bases between. The CDR3 extends over 12 amino acids. The CDR3 nucleotides read TGCAGCGTTCGTCCTTACACCGGGGAGCTGTTTTTT. Translating it yields CSVRPYTGELFF.

The J gene is TRBJ1-6, the V gene TRBV6-5; the match to TRBD1 covers 7 bases. The CDR3 covers 15 residues. With V trimmed by 2 bases and J by 9 bases, 7 bases remained unmatched. From germline, CDR1 is MNHEY and CDR2 SVGAGI. CDR3 loop: CASSYLQGRTSPLHF. The DNA for the CDR3 is TGTGCCAGCAGTTACCTACAGGGGAGAACTTCACCCCTCCACTTT.

V usage is TRBV18 and J usage is TRBJ1-1; tentative D call: TRBD1 (6 bases). Germline CDR1 is KGHSH and CDR2 is LQKENI. The CDR3 covers 13 residues. V was trimmed by 4 bases and J by 1 base, leaving 7 bases between them. CDR3 nucleotides: TGTGCCAGCTCACAGGGGGAGAACACTGAAGCTTTCTTT. Translated: CASSQGENTEAFF.

The genes are TRBV7-6 and TRBJ2-6; 8 positions match TRBD1. CDR1 SGHVS and CDR2 FNYEAQ come from the germline V gene. V trimming: 3 bases; J trimming: 0 bases; junction bases outside the gene matches: 4. CDR3 length equals 17 residues. CDR3 sequence: CASSFGQGSSGANVLTF. For the CDR3, the DNA is TGTGCCAGCAGCTTCGGACAGGGATCCTCTGGGGCCAACGTCCTGACTTTC.

In DNA form, the CDR3 reads TGTGCCAGCAGTTCTTTCGCCGGGACAGGGTTTCGGCGCGGCTACACCTTC. Translated: CASSSFAGTGFRRGYTF. V and J are TRBV28 and TRBJ1-2; TRBD1 matches 9 bases. With 4 bases clipped from V and 8 bases from J, the junction kept 17 bases outside the gene matches. CDR1 is MDHEN, CDR2 SYDVKM, per germline. The CDR3 has 17 amino acids.

The chain is built from TRBV11-2 and TRBJ2-4; D call uncertain. The germline CDR1 and CDR2 sequences are SGHAT and FQNNGV. The CDR3 sequence is 13 residues long. V lost 2 bases and J lost 7, with 9 bases in between. The CDR3 bases are TGTGCCAGCAGCTTAAACCGAGGTAACATTCAGTACTTC. This codes for CASSLNRGNIQYF.

The rearrangement joins TRBV19 to TRBJ2-1; 10 bases line up with TRBD2. This CDR3 spans 15 amino acids. CDR1 LNHDA and CDR2 SQIVND come from the germline V gene (reference sequence). Trimming took 3 bases from V and 5 from J; bases not matched to a gene: 4. The CDR3 DNA is TGTGCCAGTAGTATGGGACTAGCGACCCACAATGAGCAGTTCTTC. Protein product: CASSMGLATHNEQFF.

The chain couples TRBV5-1 to TRBJ2-1; 12 bases are a match to TRBD2. From germline, CDR1 is SGHRS and CDR2 YFSETQ. This CDR3 comprises 18 residues. The V and J ends lost 1 base and 8 bases, in that order; junction bases with no gene match: 13. CDR3 sequence reads: CASSLSRTSGEIGDEQFF. Here the CDR3 DNA reads TGCGCCAGCAGCTTGAGTAGGACTAGCGGGGAGATTGGGGATGAGCAGTTCTTC.

The count of this clone is one. V usage is TRBV5-1 and J usage is TRBJ2-7; D possibly corresponds to TRBD2 (6 bases). There are 16 residues in the CDR3. Trimming removed 3 bases from V and 5 bases from J, with 21 bases in between. Germline values: CDR1 SGHRS, CDR2 YFSETQ. The DNA of the CDR3 is TGCGCCAGCAGCTGGGCCTCTAGCGTCTCTGGCGACGAGCAGTACTTC. Protein sequence: CASSWASSVSGDEQYF.

This clone was recorded only once. The chain links TRBV21-1 to TRBJ1-1. TRBV21-1 is a pseudogene segment. CDR3 length: 13 amino acids. The CDR3 sequence: CASSKARRTEAFF. CDR3 nucleotide sequence: TGTGCCAGCAGCAAAGCGAGGAGGACTGAAGCTTTCTTT.

J is TRBJ1-3 and V is TRBV18; a possible D gene is TRBD1 (5 bases). This CDR3 region has 11 residues. Germline V gene sequence: CDR1 KGHSH, CDR2 LQKENI. V lost 6 bases, J lost 9 bases, and 9 bases lay in between. The CDR3, as DNA: TGTGCCAGCTCTACCGGGGGCACCATATATTTT. Its translation is CASSTGGTIYF.

The count of this clone is one. V gene TRBV2 combines with J gene TRBJ2-5; 9 bases line up with TRBD2. The CDR3 has 14 residues. Per germline, CDR1 SNHLY and CDR2 FYNNEI. The junction had 5 bases not matched to a gene; V was cut back by 5 bases and J by 4 bases. The DNA of the CDR3 is TGTGCCAGCAGTTTCTGGACTAGCGCAGAGACCCAGTACTTC. It codes for CASSFWTSAETQYF. The full variable domain, its missing parts supplied by reference TRBV2 and TRBJ2-5, is EPEVTQTPSHQVTQMGQEVILRCVPISNHLYFYWYRQILGQKVEFLVSFYNNEISEKSEIFDDQFSVERPDGSNFTLKIRSTKLEDSAMYFCASSFWTSAETQYFGPGTRLLVL.

To note about this clone: At one end the junction does not follow the germline gene, possibly because of a read error. The chain combines TRBV7-7 with TRBJ2-5; 13 bases line up with TRBD2. Germline V lookup: CDR1 SSHAT, CDR2 FNYEAQ (reference sequence). This CDR3 region has 15 residues. The CDR3 DNA reads TGTGCTAGCAGCACGACTAGCGGGGGGCAGGGGGCCCAGTACTTC. Translated: CASSTTSGGQGAQYF. Supplemented by reference TRBV7-7 and TRBJ2-5, the full variable domain reads GAGVSQSPRYKVTKRGQDVTLRCDPISSHATLYWYQQALGQGPEFLTYFNYEAQPDKSGLPSDRFSAERPEGSISTLTIQRTEQRDSAMYRCASSTTSGGQGAQYFGPGTRLLVL.

CDR3 protein: CASSAQFDRISGYTF. DNA of the CDR3: TGTGCCAGCAGCGCCCAATTCGACAGGATTTCTGGCTACACCTTC. This chain links TRBV9 with TRBJ1-2; possibly TRBD1 for D (6 bases). The CDR3 runs to 15 residues. Germline lookup yields CDR1 SGDLS and CDR2 YYNGEE. Trimming pared 3 bases from V and 7 bases from J, leaving 19 bases between.

The chain employs TRBV24-1 and TRBJ2-2; D gene uncertain. The CDR3 has 16 amino acids. In germline, CDR1 is KGHDR, CDR2 SFDVKD. The V end was cut by 0 bases, the J end by 0 bases, with 7 bases between. CDR3 in DNA: TGTGCCACCAGTGATTTGTCGCGCACGAACACCGGGGAGCTGTTTTTT. Its translation is CATSDLSRTNTGELFF.